These T cell receptor beta chains were read from a single sample in a study of blood T cell repertoires in COVID-19. Clones were read by immunoSEQ multiplex PCR, and TCRdb kept only the in-frame ones, dropping some. Of roughly 330,000 clones in the sample, more than 75% were seen once. Sequenced material: PBMCs or T cells enriched from blood (not recorded which). These receptors originate from a woman in her 30s who had recovered from COVID-19. CDR3s include the opening cysteine and the closing phenylalanine or tryptophan. The D gene is left open where the match is weak. Size values are once, few and many counts, or a class for expanded clones, and some rows have none.

V gene	D gene	clone size	J gene	CDR3 protein	CDR3 DNA
TRBV4-3	-	-	TRBJ1-5	CASSQGESQPQHF	TGCGCCAGCAGCCAAGGGGAGAGTCAGCCCCAGCATTTT
TRBV11-3	TRBD1	-	TRBJ1-5	CASSLEGTASNQPQHF	TGTGCCAGCAGCTTAGAGGGGACAGCTAGCAATCAGCCCCAGCATTTT
TRBV7-8	-	-	TRBJ1-4	CASSLVGGQGKLFF	TGTGCCAGCAGCTTAGTCGGGGGGCAGGGGAAACTGTTTTTT
TRBV5-1	-	-	TRBJ2-5	CASSFNTGGEETQYF	TGCGCCAGCAGCTTTAATACAGGCGGAGAAGAGACCCAGTACTTC
TRBV7-8	TRBD2	-	TRBJ2-2	CASSVRGADANTGELFF	TGTGCCAGCAGCGTGCGGGGGGCGGACGCGAACACCGGGGAGCTGTTTTTT
TRBV2	-	-	TRBJ1-5	CASRRGGQPQHF	TGTGCCAGCAGGAGGGGGGGTCAGCCCCAGCATTTT
TRBV7-6	-	-	TRBJ2-7	CASSLGLATEYEQYF	TGTGCCAGCAGCTTGGGTCTAGCGACGGAGTACGAGCAGTACTTC
TRBV19	-	-	TRBJ1-6	CASSKGVGSPLHF	TGTGCCAGTTCAAAAGGGGTGGGTTCACCCCTCCACTTT
TRBV24-1	-	-	TRBJ2-7	CATMDTLGEQYF	TGTGCCACCATGGACACTCTAGGGGAGCAGTACTTC
TRBV9	-	-	TRBJ1-6	CATSRAPGNSPLHF	TGTGCCACCTCCCGGGCCCCGGGAAATTCACCCCTCCACTTT
TRBV5-8	-	-	TRBJ1-1	CASSRVGIQGTEAFF	TGTGCCAGCAGCCGGGTGGGCATTCAGGGCACTGAAGCTTTCTTT
TRBV28	-	once	TRBJ1-3	CASSGDRNTIYF	TGTGCCAGCAGTGGGGACAGAAACACCATATATTTT
TRBV7-2	-	-	TRBJ1-5	CASSFGGYSNQPQHF	TGTGCCAGCAGCTTCGGGGGGTATAGCAATCAGCCCCAGCATTTT
TRBV7-6	-	-	TRBJ2-3	CASSPRPASSTDTQYF	TGTGCCAGCAGCCCGAGGCCCGCAAGTAGCACAGATACGCAGTATTTT
TRBV3-1/TRBV3-2	-	-	TRBJ2-7	CASSPTGETSYEQYF	TGTGCCAGCAGCCCAACCGGGGAGACCTCCTACGAGCAGTACTTC
TRBV6-5	TRBD1	-	TRBJ1-2	CASSRDRSLYGYTF	TGTGCCAGCAGCCGGGACAGATCCCTCTATGGCTACACCTTC
TRBV29-1	TRBD1	-	TRBJ2-2	CSVWDRDTGELFF	TGCAGCGTTTGGGACAGGGACACCGGGGAGCTGTTTTTT
TRBV5-1	-	-	TRBJ2-3	CASSLDRLSSTDTQYF	TGCGCCAGCAGCTTGGACAGACTATCTAGCACAGATACGCAGTATTTT
TRBV5-1	TRBD1	-	TRBJ1-4	CASSLEGQGAVREKLFF	TGCGCCAGCAGCTTGGAGGGACAGGGGGCGGTTAGAGAAAAACTGTTTTTT
TRBV5-4	TRBD2	-	TRBJ2-7	CASSYTGGSYEQYF	TGTGCCAGCAGCTATACGGGGGGGTCCTACGAGCAGTACTTC
TRBV18	TRBD1	-	TRBJ1-6	CASSPSWDSFYNSPLHF	TGTGCCAGCTCACCTTCTTGGGACAGCTTCTATAATTCACCCCTCCACTTT
TRBV7-9	TRBD1	-	TRBJ1-2	CASSLVGQGSNYGYTF	TGTGCCAGCAGCTTAGTGGGACAGGGGTCTAACTATGGCTACACCTTC
TRBV7-9	-	-	TRBJ1-2	CASSLDTNYGYTF	TGTGCCAGCAGCCTCGACACTAACTATGGCTACACCTTC
TRBV10-3	-	-	TRBJ2-7	CAIEGISGDEQYF	TGTGCCATCGAAGGGATCAGCGGCGACGAGCAGTACTTC
TRBV11-2	TRBD2	once	TRBJ2-5	CASSSGVAGFQETQYF	TGTGCCAGCAGCTCCGGGGTAGCGGGGTTTCAAGAGACCCAGTACTTC
TRBV18	-	-	TRBJ2-1	CASSPLRGSDYNEQFF	TGTGCCAGCTCACCACTAAGGGGAAGTGACTACAATGAGCAGTTCTTC
TRBV6-2/TRBV6-3	TRBD1	-	TRBJ1-2	CASSHPGQGGSNYGYTF	TGTGCCAGCAGTCACCCGGGACAGGGAGGTTCTAACTATGGCTACACCTTC
TRBV7-6	TRBD2	once	TRBJ2-5	CASSFGAGGPETQYF	TGTGCCAGCAGCTTTGGAGCGGGGGGGCCGGAGACCCAGTACTTC
TRBV19	-	-	TRBJ1-1	CASGRDILTEAFF	TGTGCCAGTGGTAGGGACATACTCACTGAAGCTTTCTTT
TRBV6-5	-	-	TRBJ1-6	CASSYTGQKNSPLHF	TGTGCCAGCAGTTACACGGGTCAAAAGAATTCACCCCTCCACTTT
TRBV19	TRBD1	-	TRBJ2-3	CASSIGTGLGTDTQYF	TGTGCCAGTAGTATTGGGACAGGGTTAGGGACAGATACGCAGTATTTT
TRBV24-1	-	-	TRBJ2-1	CATSKGTGEQFF	TGTGCCACCAGTAAAGGCACGGGTGAGCAGTTCTTC
TRBV7-9	-	-	TRBJ2-7	CASSLAGVTYEQYF	TGTGCCAGCAGCTTAGCAGGGGTCACCTACGAGCAGTACTTC
TRBV30	-	-	TRBJ2-3	CAWDWQGGDTQYF	TGTGCCTGGGACTGGCAAGGAGGGGATACGCAGTATTTT
TRBV28	TRBD2	once	TRBJ2-3	CASSPQYLAGATDTQYF	TGTGCCAGCAGTCCCCAATACCTAGCGGGGGCGACAGATACGCAGTATTTT
TRBV2	-	once	TRBJ2-3	CASNLLLTDTQYF	TGTGCCAGCAACCTACTCCTCACAGATACGCAGTATTTT
TRBV28	-	-	TRBJ1-3	CASRPPRGGNTIYF	TGTGCCAGCAGGCCCCCAAGGGGAGGAAACACCATATATTTT
TRBV11-3	-	once	TRBJ1-1	CASSLAGGNTEAFF	TGTGCCAGCAGCCTTGCGGGGGGGAACACTGAAGCTTTCTTT
TRBV7-9	-	-	TRBJ1-1	CASSLGETFHTEAFF	TGTGCCAGCAGCTTAGGGGAGACATTTCACACTGAAGCTTTCTTT
TRBV11-2	TRBD1	-	TRBJ1-4	CASSLRGLLHEKLFF	TGTGCCAGCAGCCTCAGGGGGTTACTGCACGAAAAACTGTTTTTT
TRBV7-3	TRBD2	-	TRBJ2-3	CASSLRGLAGSTDTQYF	TGTGCCAGCAGCTTAAGGGGACTAGCGGGGAGCACAGATACGCAGTATTTT
TRBV18	TRBD1	-	TRBJ2-1	CASSRQGTGEQFF	TGTGCCAGCTCTAGACAGGGGACTGGTGAGCAGTTCTTC
TRBV7-2	-	-	TRBJ2-1	CASSRRLVHEQFF	TGTGCCAGCAGCCGTAGACTAGTCCATGAGCAGTTCTTC
TRBV29-1	TRBD1	-	TRBJ2-4	CSVRTGEGDIQYF	TGCAGCGTACGGACAGGGGAAGGGGACATTCAGTACTTC
TRBV14	TRBD1	once	TRBJ1-5	CASSVRDRGTNQPQHF	TGTGCCAGCAGCGTTAGGGACAGGGGGACCAATCAGCCCCAGCATTTT
TRBV19	TRBD1	-	TRBJ1-1	CASSLRTGPAFF	TGTGCCAGTAGTTTGAGGACAGGGCCGGCTTTCTTT
TRBV6-5	-	-	TRBJ2-7	CASNLIQGTHYEQYF	TGTGCCAGCAATCTAATACAGGGCACCCACTACGAGCAGTACTTC
TRBV5-6	-	once	TRBJ1-4	CASRHSGDRNEKLFF	TGTGCCAGCCGCCACTCCGGGGATAGGAATGAAAAACTGTTTTTT
TRBV27	TRBD1	few	TRBJ2-5	CASSFRVRGETQYF	TGTGCCAGCAGTTTTCGGGTCAGGGGGGAGACCCAGTACTTC
TRBV27	-	-	TRBJ2-3	CASSLRGTLRVGTDTQYF	TGTGCCAGCAGCCTAAGGGGGACGTTGAGGGTTGGCACAGATACGCAGTATTTT
TRBV4-2	TRBD2	-	TRBJ2-2	CASSQDVARSGANTGELFF	TGTGCCAGCAGCCAAGATGTGGCGCGAAGCGGGGCGAACACCGGGGAGCTGTTTTTT
TRBV2	-	-	TRBJ2-4	CASSEARQAGTGAKNIQYF	TGTGCCAGCAGTGAAGCGCGACAGGCCGGGACGGGTGCCAAAAACATTCAGTACTTC